This passage covers 30 T cell receptor beta chains from one sample sequenced in a study of cytomegalovirus exposure and HLA in healthy donors. PCR involved 60 Vbeta and 13 Jbeta primers. Profiling relied on immunoSEQ multiplex PCR, and the TCRdb table lists in-frame clones only, not all of them. The table records 100,000 to 120,000 clones, approximately 79% of them present only once. Material for sequencing was PBMCs. Source of these receptors: a man aged 30-40 years in good health and CMV-seropositive.

V gene TRBV5-1 combines with J gene TRBJ1-4, with a tentative D call TRBD1 (5 bases). CDR3 length: 17 residues. The V end was cut by 3 bases, the J end by 0 bases, with 15 bases between. CDR1 is SGHRS, CDR2 YFSETQ, per germline. CDR3 protein: CASSWVSDSATNEKLFF. The CDR3 region has the DNA TGCGCCAGCAGCTGGGTTTCCGACAGTGCAACTAATGAAAAACTGTTTTTT.

This clone was seen more than once but under ten times. The chain joins TRBV5-6 to TRBJ2-7; 8 bases are shared with TRBD1. With 4 bases clipped from V and 1 base from J, the junction kept 7 bases outside the gene matches. Germline V CDR1 and CDR2: SGHDT, YYEEEE. CDR3 length equals 15 residues. CDR3 DNA sequence: TGTGCCAGCAGCCAAACACAGGGGGAGTCCTACGAGCAGTACTTC. Its translation is CASSQTQGESYEQYF.

The chain combines TRBV9 with TRBJ2-3; 9 bases are a match to TRBD1. The CDR3 contains 15 residues. The trim removed 4 bases at V and 9 bases at J, leaving 12 bases unmatched. CDR1 and CDR2 (germline): SGDLS, YYNGEE. CDR3 region: CASSPVPGQGETQYF. CDR3 nucleotide sequence: TGTGCCAGCAGCCCGGTCCCGGGACAGGGAGAGACGCAGTATTTT.

CDR3 residues: CAWETGRGASYEQYF. The CDR3 DNA reads as TGTGCCTGGGAAACCGGGCGGGGGGCCTCCTACGAGCAGTACTTC. The chain joins TRBV30 to TRBJ2-7; 8 positions match TRBD2. The CDR3 sequence is 15 residues long. Losses at the gene ends were 5 bases for V and 0 bases for J; bases not matched to a gene: 9. Germline CDR1 GTSNPN, CDR2 SVGIG (reference sequence).

On this clone itself: Relative to the germline gene, one junction end is altered; a read error may explain this. The J gene is TRBJ2-6, the V gene TRBV5-3; TRBD1 is a possible D gene (5 bases). TRBV5-3 has ORF status, its function being uncertain. The CDR3 is made up of 16 amino acids. CDR3 sequence reads: CARSLVRSSGADVLTF. The CDR3 DNA is TGTGCCAGAAGCTTGGTTCGGTCAAGTGGGGCCGACGTCCTGACTTTC.

This clone was found a few times. V gene TRBV19 combines with J gene TRBJ1-1; possible D gene TRBD1, 5 bases. The germline gives CDR1 LNHDA, CDR2 SQIVND (reference sequence). CDR3 size: 13 residues. V shed 4 bases and J shed 5 bases, with 11 bases lying between them. The CDR3 bases are TGTGCCAGTAGTACCGGGGGGGAAACTGAAGCTTTCTTT. Residues: CASSTGGETEAFF.

The rearrangement uses TRBV10-1 and TRBJ2-7, with 7 bases fitting TRBD1. The CDR3 has 15 amino acids. V was pared by 5 bases and J by 2 bases, with 9 bases of the junction left unmatched. Germline V gene data show CDR1 as WNHNN and CDR2 as SYGVQD (reference sequence). The CDR3 coding sequence is TGCGCCAGCAGTAACAGGGGTGAAGGACCCTACGAGCAGTACTTC. Its protein product is CASSNRGEGPYEQYF.

This clone was recorded a few times. V gene TRBV7-9 combines with J gene TRBJ2-3; a possible D gene is TRBD2 (5 bases). The CDR3 has 14 amino acids. Germline CDR1 is SEHNR and CDR2 is FQNEAQ (reference sequence). V lost 2 bases and J lost 2, with 8 bases in between. The CDR3 DNA sequence: TGTGCCAGCAGCTTAAACGGGGACACAGATACGCAGTATTTT. Translation: CASSLNGDTDTQYF.

The rearrangement uses TRBV6-5 and TRBJ2-7; no reliable D call. The V end lost 6 bases, the J end lost 7 bases, and 10 bases lay between the germline ends. This CDR3 is 11 amino acids long. In germline, CDR1 is MNHEY, CDR2 SVGAGI. CDR3 loop: CASRLLEEQYF. CDR3 bases: TGTGCCAGCAGACTTCTAGAAGAGCAGTACTTC.

Only a few counts were recorded for this clone. This chain connects TRBV29-1 to TRBJ2-7; TRBD1 aligns across 9 bases. CDR3 size: 13 residues. Per germline, CDR1 SQVTM and CDR2 ANQGSEA. The ends lost 6 bases at V and 3 bases at J; junction bases unmatched: 6. The CDR3 DNA is TGCAGCGTAGAACAGGGGGCGAGCTACGAGCAGTACTTC. Translation gives CSVEQGASYEQYF.

The chain recombines TRBV4-1 with TRBJ2-7, with TRBD2 matching over 9 bases. V lost 1 base to trimming and J lost 2 bases; unmatched junction nucleotides: 3. The CDR3 loop spans 15 amino acids. Germline-derived CDR1 and CDR2 are MGHRA and YSYEKL. CDR3 protein: CASSQGLAGPYEQYF. The CDR3 coding sequence is TGCGCCAGCAGCCAAGGGCTAGCGGGGCCCTACGAGCAGTACTTC.

The chain has TRBV12-5 and TRBJ2-5; a weak D match, TRBD1 (5 bases). The DNA end is more similar to TRBJ2-7, so the J call may be wrong. Germline lookup yields CDR1 LGHNT and CDR2 FRNRAP. This CDR3 region has 13 residues. CDR3 residues: CASGLFQGGEQYF. The DNA for the CDR3 is TGTGCTAGTGGTTTGTTCCAGGGTGGCGAGCAGTACTTC.

The V gene is TRBV7-6, the J gene TRBJ2-7, with 9 bases aligning to TRBD2. The CDR3 spans 15 residues. J lost 7 bases, V lost 5 bases, and 12 bases had no gene match. CDR1 and CDR2 from the germline V gene are SGHVS and FNYEAQ. This CDR3 is CASSQTSGPYLEQYF. CDR3 bases: TGTGCCAGCAGCCAGACTAGCGGCCCCTATTTAGAGCAGTACTTC.

This clone was counted many times. The J gene is TRBJ1-1, the V gene TRBV5-6, with 7 bases identical to TRBD1. This CDR3 is 14 amino acids long. V shed 0 bases and J 10 bases; nucleotides not matched to a gene: 9. The germline V gene has CDR1 SGHDT and CDR2 YYEEEE. The CDR3 loop reads CASSLDRDRVRAFF. CDR3 bases: TGTGCCAGCAGCTTGGACCGAGACAGGGTCAGAGCTTTCTTT.

V is TRBV21-1 and J is TRBJ1-1; no DNA check was done on the table's D call, TRBD1. TRBV21-1 is shown as a pseudogene. The CDR3 spans 15 residues. CDR3 nucleotides: TGTGCCAGCAGCAAAGAGTCGACAGTAGTCACTGAAGCTTTCTTT. Residues: CASSKESTVVTEAFF.

The rearrangement uses TRBV7-2 and TRBJ2-3; D is possibly TRBD2 (6 bases). Germline V gives CDR1 SGHTA, CDR2 FQGNSA. The CDR3 is 14 amino acids. Trimming removed 1 base at V and 6 bases at J, with 11 bases between. The DNA for the CDR3 is TGTGCCAGCAGCTTAGGGGGGGATTGGGATACGCAGTATTTT. Translation: CASSLGGDWDTQYF. Variable domain in full (rest from reference TRBV7-2 and TRBJ2-3): GAGVSQSPSNKVTEKGKDVELRCDPISGHTALYWYRQSLGQGLEFLIYFQGNSAPDKSGLPSDRFSAERTGGSVSTLTIQRTQQEDSAVYLCASSLGGDWDTQYFGPGTRLTVL.

This chain joins TRBV2 and TRBJ2-1; 10 bases agree with TRBD2. The V segment lost 6 bases and the J segment 8 bases; nucleotides outside the gene matches: 7. Germline CDR1 and CDR2: SNHLY and FYNNEI. The length of the CDR3 is 14 residues. CDR3 nucleotide sequence: TGTGCCAGCAGCCGACTAGCGGGTAGCCATGAGCAGTTCTTC. It encodes CASSRLAGSHEQFF.

This chain joins TRBV28 and TRBJ2-5; D is unclear. The end of the DNA is better explained by TRBJ2-7, so the J call may be wrong. The CDR3 loop spans 15 amino acids. Germline-derived CDR1 and CDR2 are MDHEN and SYDVKM. Here the CDR3 reads CASSLELGSHYEQYF. DNA for the CDR3: TGTGCCAGCAGTTTAGAGCTCGGCAGTCACTACGAGCAGTACTTC.

Only a few counts were recorded for this clone. The chain couples TRBV27 to TRBJ1-1; D is undetermined. CDR1 and CDR2 (germline): MNHEY, SMNVEV (reference sequence). Between the trimmed V and J ends, which lost 7 bases and 4 bases, there was a span of 7 bases. There are 11 residues in the CDR3. The CDR3: CASISVTEAFF. CDR3 bases: TGTGCCAGCATCAGCGTCACTGAAGCTTTCTTT.

The rearrangement links TRBV19 to TRBJ2-7, with D perhaps matching TRBD2 (6 bases). The V end lost 1 base, the J end lost 3 bases, and 10 bases lay between the germline ends. Looked up from germline, CDR1 is LNHDA and CDR2 is SQIVND (reference sequence). CDR3 length equals 14 residues. In DNA, the CDR3 is TGTGCCAGTAGTATAGCCGGGCGGGACTACGAGCAGTACTTC. Translation: CASSIAGRDYEQYF.

The chain combines TRBV7-6 with TRBJ2-1; 8 bases align to TRBD2. Trimming at V came to 2 bases and at J to 5 bases, leaving 5 bases not matched to a gene. The CDR3 is 15 residues long. CDR1 and CDR2 (germline): SGHVS, FNYEAQ. The CDR3, as DNA: TGTGCCAGCAGCTTACAGGGTAGCGGGGACAATGAGCAGTTCTTC. Its translation: CASSLQGSGDNEQFF.

The chain has TRBV19 and TRBJ2-7, with TRBD1 identical over 7 bases. Losses at the gene ends were 5 bases for V and 6 bases for J; bases not matched to a gene: 7. The CDR3 sequence is 13 residues long. The germline gives CDR1 LNHDA, CDR2 SQIVND (reference sequence). The CDR3 is CASSPGTVGEQYF. CDR3 nucleotides: TGTGCCAGTAGTCCCGGGACAGTTGGCGAGCAGTACTTC.

CDR3 residues: CASSRGSGLNTGELFF. The CDR3 DNA reads TGTGCCAGCAGCCGGGGTTCAGGCCTAAACACCGGGGAGCTGTTTTTT. V usage is TRBV2 and J usage is TRBJ2-2; maybe TRBD2 (5 bases). Trimming cost V 6 bases and J 2 bases, with 16 bases left between them. Looked up from germline, CDR1 is SNHLY and CDR2 is FYNNEI. This CDR3 is 16 amino acids long.

J is TRBJ2-3 and V is TRBV28, with 7 bases aligning to TRBD2. With 3 bases clipped from V and 1 base from J, the junction kept 4 bases outside the gene matches. Germline V lookup: CDR1 MDHEN, CDR2 SYDVKM. The CDR3 runs to 15 residues. The CDR3 coding sequence is TGTGCCAGCAGTTTCTTTGCGGGGGGCACAGATACGCAGTATTTT. This sequence encodes CASSFFAGGTDTQYF.

The chain joins TRBV5-8 to TRBJ2-7; D is perhaps TRBD1 (6 bases). The germline V gene encodes CDR1 SGHTS and CDR2 YDEGEE. Deletions cut 0 bases from V and 5 bases from J, with 12 bases between. The CDR3 totals 14 residues. CDR3 loop: CASSLEGERNEQYF. CDR3 in DNA: TGTGCCAGCAGCTTGGAGGGGGAAAGAAACGAGCAGTACTTC.

This clone was detected a few times. This sequence joins TRBV5-5 and TRBJ2-1, with TRBD1 as a possible D gene (6 bases). Trimming shortened V by 8 bases and J by 7 bases, and 13 bases separated the two germline ends. This CDR3 is 12 amino acids long. Germline V lookup: CDR1 SGHKS, CDR2 YYEKEE (reference sequence). CDR3 bases: TGTGCCAGTCTGGGGGCGCGGAATGAGCAGTTCTTC. This encodes CASLGARNEQFF. The whole variable domain, filled in from reference TRBV5-5 and TRBJ2-1, reads DAGVTQSPTHLIKTRGQQVTLRCSPISGHKSVSWYQQVLGQGPQFIFQYYEKEERGRGNFPDRFSARQFPNYSSELNVNALLLGDSALYLCASLGARNEQFFGPGTRLTVL.

The chain uses TRBV12-2 and TRBJ1-5; the table's D call, TRBD1, has no DNA check behind it. TRBV12-2 is reported as a pseudogene. The CDR3 contains 22 residues. CDR3 region: CASRLVYKNVYHYTDSNQPQHF. CDR3 DNA: TGTGCAAGTCGCTTAGTCTACAAGAATGTTTACCATTATACAGATAGCAATCAGCCCCAGCATTTT.

J is TRBJ2-7 and V is TRBV5-1; maybe TRBD1 (6 bases). CDR1 is SGHRS and CDR2 is YFSETQ in the germline V gene. This CDR3 contains 15 residues. Trimming removed 1 base from V and 1 base from J, with 12 bases in between. Written as DNA, the CDR3 is TGCGCCAGCAGCTTGTCAGGGGAGCGATCCTACGAGCAGTACTTC. It yields the protein CASSLSGERSYEQYF.

This clone was counted many times. CDR3 nucleotide sequence: TGTGCCAGGAACGAGGAGCAGTTCTTC. It specifies CARNEEQFF. V usage is TRBV19 and J usage is TRBJ2-1, with D uncertain. Trimming removed 9 bases at V and 10 bases at J, with 7 bases between. The CDR3 contains 9 residues. The germline V gene has CDR1 LNHDA and CDR2 SQIVND (reference sequence).

This chain links TRBV7-6 with TRBJ1-3, with D hard to call. CDR1 is SGHVS and CDR2 is FNYEAQ in the germline V gene. This CDR3 region has 16 residues. V lost 0 bases and J 0 bases, leaving 9 bases between the germline ends. DNA of the CDR3: TGTGCCAGCAGCTTAGCGCAAGGAGACTCTGGAAACACCATATATTTT. Its protein is CASSLAQGDSGNTIYF.